The 31 T cell receptor beta chains presented below share a single source sample, sequenced in a study of T cell repertoires in cytomegalovirus infection (dated by TCRdb to the late 2010s). The treatment or condition label here, explained by the study, means: in vitro stimulation with specific CMV peptide epitopes to enrich CMV-specific T cells. The reads were generated on an Illumina HiSeq 1500. TCRdb itself trimmed the public reads at Q25 with fastp, ran MiXCR and retained productive beta chains. Rows merge per CDR3 protein into single entries with the most common DNA and genes. This sample has around 300,000 distinct CDR3 sequences in its table, and about 20% of those were observed once. The ten most abundant clones make up roughly 19% of the sample. The antigens of these receptors remain unknown. Sequencing was performed on cultured PBMCs, taken from culture after CMV antigen stimulation. The receptors stem from a human donor in good health (CMV status not recorded). Some clones in this sample may be carry-over from other donors' samples.

The chain joins TRBV7-2 to TRBJ2-1, with a tentative D call TRBD2 (5 bases). The CDR3 is made up of 18 amino acids. V was clipped by 2 bases and J by 3 bases, with 20 bases between them. Germline V lookup: CDR1 SGHTA, CDR2 FQGNSA. This CDR3 is CASSLPQPADSIYNEQFF. The CDR3 nucleotides read TGTGCCAGCAGCTTACCCCAACCAGCGGATTCGATCTACAATGAGCAGTTCTTC. The whole variable domain, remainder taken from reference TRBV7-2 and TRBJ2-1, is GAGVSQSPSNKVTEKGKDVELRCDPISGHTALYWYRQSLGQGLEFLIYFQGNSAPDKSGLPSDRFSAERTGGSVSTLTIQRTQQEDSAVYLCASSLPQPADSIYNEQFFGPGTRLTVL.

This chain uses TRBV7-2 with TRBJ1-5; D remains ambiguous. This CDR3 spans 14 amino acids. V shed 1 base and J shed 6 bases, with 10 bases lying between them. CDR1 SGHTA and CDR2 FQGNSA come from the germline V gene. Written as DNA, the CDR3 is TGTGCCAGCAGCTTAGGGACGGCCGGTCAGCCCCAGCATTTT. It specifies CASSLGTAGQPQHF.

Many counts were recorded for this clonotype. The chain uses TRBV12-3 or TRBV12-4 and TRBJ2-7, with D unresolved. The ends were cut back, 6 bases at V and 3 bases at J, with 6 bases in the middle. This CDR3 is 11 amino acids long. CDR3 region: CASSLGYEQYF. The CDR3 nucleotides are TGTGCCAGCAGCCTGGGCTACGAGCAGTACTTC.

This clonotype came up a few times. The rearrangement uses TRBV6-5 and TRBJ1-6; D perhaps matches TRBD1 (5 bases). V lost 6 bases to trimming and J lost 1 base, with 10 bases between them. The CDR3 is made up of 15 amino acids. The germline V gene encodes CDR1 MNHEY and CDR2 SVGAGI. DNA for the CDR3: TGTGCCAGCAGGGGCCGGGGGTCCTATAATTCACCCCTCCACTTT. Translation: CASRGRGSYNSPLHF.

This clonotype is categorized as medium-sized. V gene TRBV29-1 combines with J gene TRBJ1-4; tentative D call: TRBD1 (5 bases). The CDR3 is made up of 12 amino acids. The V end lost 6 bases, the J end lost 12 bases, and 17 bases lay between the germline ends. Looked up from germline, CDR1 is SQVTM and CDR2 is ANQGSEA. CDR3 coding DNA: TGCAGCGTACCGGAGAAGGGGTGGGAACTGTTTTTT. Translation: CSVPEKGWELFF.

This chain joins TRBV20-1 and TRBJ1-4; possibly TRBD1 for D (5 bases). The germline CDR1 and CDR2 sequences are DFQATT and SNEGSKA (reference sequence). The CDR3 loop spans 15 amino acids. V lost 3 bases to trimming and J lost 2 bases, with 13 bases between them. The CDR3 bases are TGCAGTGCTAGTCCCCAGGGACCCACTAATGAAAAACTGTTTTTT. As protein: CSASPQGPTNEKLFF.

This clonotype was found many times. This chain's CDR3 is CASSLGRRGDNSPLHF. DNA for the CDR3: TGTGCCAGCAGCTTAGGGAGGCGGGGGGATAATTCACCCCTCCACTTT. This chain connects TRBV7-2 to TRBJ1-6, with D possibly TRBD1 on 5 matching bases. Germline V CDR1 and CDR2: SGHTA, FQGNSA. The length of the CDR3 is 16 residues. V lost 1 base to trimming and J lost 5 bases, with 12 bases between them.

The sample holds many counts of this clonotype. The DNA is left out, because the CDR3 cannot be placed on it with certainty; the CDR3 is given as TCRdb lists it. This chain joins TRBV7-8 and TRBJ1-6; no DNA check was done on the table's D call, TRBD1. Germline lookup yields CDR1 SGHVS and CDR2 FQNEAQ. The CDR3 is 20 residues long, counting both termini. The CDR3 sequence: CASSLRRFGSGAQGTSPLHF.

V is TRBV27 and J is TRBJ2-7; D is unclear. This CDR3 has 13 amino acids. V gave up 5 bases and J gave up 0 bases, with 8 bases separating them. CDR1 MNHEY and CDR2 SMNVEV come from the germline V gene (reference sequence). The CDR3 bases are TGTGCCAGCAGTAAAGGGCTCTCCTACGAGCAGTACTTC. It specifies CASSKGLSYEQYF.

The V gene is TRBV27, the J gene TRBJ2-3; 9 nucleotides match TRBD2. CDR1 and CDR2 (germline): MNHEY, SMNVEV (reference sequence). The CDR3 consists of 17 residues. Trimming cost V 7 bases and J 2 bases; bases outside gene matches: 13. The CDR3 nucleotides read TGTGCCAGCACTCCTAGGCCCAGCGGGGGGCTCACAGATACGCAGTATTTT. Protein sequence: CASTPRPSGGLTDTQYF.

This clonotype was seen repeatedly, ten times or more. The V gene is TRBV10-3, the J gene TRBJ2-3; D perhaps matches TRBD2 (6 bases). Deletions cut 2 bases from V and 2 bases from J, with 8 bases between. Germline V gene data show CDR1 as ENHRY and CDR2 as SYGVKD. CDR3 length: 14 amino acids. CDR3 sequence: CAISEREDTDTQYF. CDR3 coding DNA: TGTGCCATCAGTGAGAGGGAGGACACAGATACGCAGTATTTT.

The sample holds many counts of this clonotype. This sequence joins TRBV12-3 or TRBV12-4 and TRBJ1-3; 9 bases are a match to TRBD1. The CDR3 runs 16 residues. J gave up 2 bases and V 5 bases, and 7 bases lay outside the gene matches. The CDR3 bases are TGTGCCAGCAGTCGAACAGGGGGCCGACCTGGAAACACCATATATTTT. Residues: CASSRTGGRPGNTIYF.

This clonotype has a count of ten or more. The CDR3 spells CASSFAGLRGSGANVLTF. In DNA form, the CDR3 reads TGTGCCAGCAGTTTCGCAGGGCTAAGGGGCTCTGGGGCCAACGTCCTGACTTTC. This chain connects TRBV12-3 or TRBV12-4 to TRBJ2-6; weak D call: TRBD1 (5 bases). The V end was cut by 3 bases, the J end by 0 bases, with 15 bases between. The CDR3 runs to 18 residues.

V is TRBV2 and J is TRBJ2-5; a possible D gene is TRBD2 (6 bases). The germline V gene has CDR1 SNHLY and CDR2 FYNNEI. The CDR3 totals 13 residues. Trimming left V 5 bases short and J 5 bases short, with 12 bases between. The CDR3 sequence is CASSLSGSETQYF. The CDR3 DNA reads TGTGCCAGCAGTCTTAGCGGTTCGGAGACCCAGTACTTC. The variable domain in full, completed from reference TRBV2 and TRBJ2-5, reads EPEVTQTPSHQVTQMGQEVILRCVPISNHLYFYWYRQILGQKVEFLVSFYNNEISEKSEIFDDQFSVERPDGSNFTLKIRSTKLEDSAMYFCASSLSGSETQYFGPGTRLLVL.

J is TRBJ1-1 and V is TRBV29-1; 10 nucleotides line up with TRBD1. Germline assignment: CDR1 SQVTM and CDR2 ANQGSEA. V lost 0 bases to trimming and J lost 6 bases; unmatched junction nucleotides: 4. This CDR3 comprises 14 residues. The CDR3 reads CSVEDWDRGAEAFF. The CDR3 nucleotides are TGCAGCGTTGAAGATTGGGACAGGGGCGCTGAAGCTTTCTTT.

This clonotype occurred many times. The rearrangement joins TRBV28 to TRBJ2-7, with D possibly matching TRBD1 (6 bases). The CDR3 loop spans 15 amino acids. Between the trimmed V and J ends, which lost 4 bases and 3 bases, there was a span of 16 bases. Germline lookup yields CDR1 MDHEN and CDR2 SYDVKM. The CDR3 DNA follows: TGTGCCAGCAGTTCGATTGCGGACAGTTACTACGAGCAGTACTTC. As protein: CASSSIADSYYEQYF.

This clonotype was seen many times. The chain has TRBV7-2 and TRBJ1-2; 9 nucleotides align to TRBD1. V trimming: 5 bases; J trimming: 7 bases; junction bases outside the gene matches: 5. The CDR3 runs to 13 residues. CDR1 is SGHTA and CDR2 is FQGNSA in the germline V gene. In DNA form, the CDR3 reads TGTGCCAGCAGCCCGGACAGGGGTCGTGGCTACACCTTC. The encoded protein is CASSPDRGRGYTF.

As concerns this clonotype: One end of the junction is discordant with germline, which a read error may explain. The rearrangement links TRBV27 to TRBJ2-2, with a possible D match to TRBD2 (6 bases). This CDR3 contains 14 residues. Germline assignment: CDR1 MNHEY and CDR2 SMNVEV (reference sequence). The DNA of the CDR3 is TGTGCCAGCAGTGGGACGGGGGAGACCGGGAAGCTGTTTTTT. This translates into CASSGTGETGKLFF.

This clonotype was seen a few times. The rearrangement links TRBV9 to TRBJ2-7, with 9 positions matching TRBD2. Germline V lookup: CDR1 SGDLS, CDR2 YYNGEE. CDR3 length: 14 residues. J was trimmed by 4 bases and V by 3 bases; bases with no gene match: 5. The CDR3 DNA is TGTGCCAGCAGCGGAGGTAGCGGGAGTTACGAGCAGTACTTC. Its translation is CASSGGSGSYEQYF.

This clonotype was detected only a few times. V usage is TRBV4-1 and J usage is TRBJ2-7; 16 bases align to TRBD2. CDR1 and CDR2 (germline): MGHRA, YSYEKL. Trimming cost V 0 bases and J 4 bases; bases outside gene matches: 3. The CDR3 extends over 17 amino acids. CDR3 nucleotide sequence: TGCGCCAGCAGCCAAGATTTGGGACTAGCGGGAGGGTACGAGCAGTACTTC. Its translation: CASSQDLGLAGGYEQYF.

This clonotype was detected many times. The chain uses TRBV28 and TRBJ2-3, with 7 positions matching TRBD1. Germline V gene lookup returns CDR1 MDHEN and CDR2 SYDVKM. The CDR3 has 12 amino acids. The junction had 2 bases not matched to a gene; V was cut back by 7 bases and J by 4 bases. CDR3 coding DNA: TGTGCCAGCAACAGGGGTGCAGATACGCAGTATTTT. Translated: CASNRGADTQYF.

The chain recombines TRBV19 with TRBJ2-3; D gene ambiguous. Germline V gene data show CDR1 as LNHDA and CDR2 as SQIVND (reference sequence). The CDR3 consists of 14 residues. The V gene lost 7 bases and the J gene lost 2 bases, with 13 bases spanning the gap. CDR3 amino acids: CASTRTVNTDTQYF. CDR3 in DNA: TGTGCCAGTACCCGGACGGTAAACACAGATACGCAGTATTTT.

This clonotype was found a few times. The chain employs TRBV6-1 and TRBJ2-1, with D tentatively TRBD1 or TRBD2 (5 bases each). CDR1 MNHNS and CDR2 SASEGT come from the germline V gene. The germline V and J ends were trimmed by 1 base and 3 bases, with 13 bases remaining between them. This CDR3 contains 16 residues. The CDR3 loop is CASSEGLVGGYNEQFF. Written as DNA, the CDR3 is TGTGCCAGCAGTGAAGGACTTGTTGGGGGCTACAATGAGCAGTTCTTC.

The chain employs TRBV11-3 and TRBJ2-1; the match to TRBD1 covers 7 bases. Trimming at V came to 6 bases and at J to 7 bases, leaving 3 bases not matched to a gene. The CDR3 length is 12 residues. The V gene's germline CDR1 is SGHNT and CDR2 YENEEA. The CDR3 nucleotides are TGTGCCAGCAGAAAGACAGGGAATGAGCAGTTCTTC. This codes for CASRKTGNEQFF.

The V gene is TRBV6-5, the J gene TRBJ2-2, with 11 bases fitting TRBD2. The junction had 5 bases not matched to a gene; V was cut back by 4 bases and J by 7 bases. CDR3 size: 15 residues. Per germline, CDR1 MNHEY and CDR2 SVGAGI. DNA for the CDR3: TGTGCCAGCAGTTTAGCGGGAGGGAGCGGCGGGGAGCTGTTTTTT. Its translation is CASSLAGGSGGELFF.

This clonotype was detected only once. CDR3 coding DNA: TGTGCCAGCAGTTTACTCCGGCAGGGCGTCCAGCATTTT. Amino acid sequence: CASSLLRQGVQHF. The gene calls are TRBV27 and TRBJ1-5; D might be TRBD1 (5 bases). Looked up from germline, CDR1 is MNHEY and CDR2 is SMNVEV (reference sequence). This CDR3 contains 13 residues. V lost 2 bases, J lost 12 bases, and 14 bases lay in between.

This chain links TRBV20-1 with TRBJ2-7, with 7 bases that match TRBD1. V dropped 5 bases and J dropped 2; count of bases not matched to a gene: 6. The CDR3 spans 13 residues. Germline lookup yields CDR1 DFQATT and CDR2 SNEGSKA (reference sequence). In DNA form, the CDR3 reads TGCAGTGCTCAATCCAGGGGGACCTACGAGCAGTACTTC. It codes for CSAQSRGTYEQYF.

This clonotype has only a few counts. The rearrangement joins TRBV6-6 to TRBJ2-5; 10 bases map to TRBD2. CDR1 and CDR2 (germline): MNHNY, SVGAGI (reference sequence). The CDR3 is 15 residues long. V dropped 2 bases and J dropped 1; count of bases not matched to a gene: 1. The CDR3 loop is CASSYVAGGQETQYF. CDR3 nucleotides: TGTGCCAGCAGTTACGTAGCGGGAGGCCAAGAGACCCAGTACTTC.

This clonotype was counted a few times. V is TRBV6-2 or TRBV6-3 and J is TRBJ2-5, with TRBD2 identical over 7 bases. The CDR3 loop spans 18 amino acids. Germline CDR1 MNHEY, CDR2 SVGEGT. V lost 5 bases to trimming and J lost 2 bases; unmatched junction nucleotides: 17. The CDR3 region is CASSRTPRGVTAQETQYF. The CDR3 coding sequence is TGTGCCAGCAGTAGAACCCCCCGGGGGGTGACAGCTCAAGAGACCCAGTACTTC.

This clonotype was detected many times. CDR3 nucleotide sequence: TGTGCCAGCAGGCCCGGACTCTTCTCACCCCTCCACTTT. It encodes CASRPGLFSPLHF. The V gene is TRBV12-3 or TRBV12-4, the J gene TRBJ1-6, with D uncertain. There are 13 residues in the CDR3. V gave up 6 bases and J gave up 10 bases, with 13 bases separating them.

This clonotype was observed a few times. The rearrangement links TRBV4-1 to TRBJ2-5, with D tentatively TRBD1 (5 bases). Trimming pared 0 bases from V and 1 base from J, leaving 9 bases between. Germline V gives CDR1 MGHRA, CDR2 YSYEKL. CDR3 length: 15 residues. CDR3 region: CASSQDRGFQETQYF. The CDR3 nucleotides are TGCGCCAGCAGCCAAGATAGGGGATTCCAAGAGACCCAGTACTTC.